This record looks at one TCR beta chain sequence and its context. The target antigen is unknown. Some clones are missing from TCRdb's copy, which holds only in-frame ones; the method was immunoSEQ multiplex PCR. Among some 150,000 clones listed, about nine tenths were seen once. The germline V gene has CDR1 LNHDA and CDR2 SQIVND (reference sequence). This CDR3 has 14 residues. Between the trimmed V and J ends, which lost 0 bases and 2 bases, there was a span of 7 bases. The sample is drawn from a study of cytomegalovirus exposure and HLA in healthy donors. Study context: The 90 to 150 validation repertoires, a later analysis reported, used the same platform as the 700 or so repertoires from the first cohort.

Study results and caveats: Rare TCR sequences predominated, though certain public TCRs were found in many donors. TCR beta chains numbering some 150 were designated cytomegalovirus-associated.

The TCR was taken from a man aged 18 to 29 in good health and CMV-seropositive. Sequenced sample: PBMCs. The V and J genes are TRBV19 and TRBJ1-1; D is ambiguous. CDR3 bases: TGTGCCAGTAGTATAGATCGAGGTAACACTGAAGCTTTCTTT. It codes for CASSIDRGNTEAFF.